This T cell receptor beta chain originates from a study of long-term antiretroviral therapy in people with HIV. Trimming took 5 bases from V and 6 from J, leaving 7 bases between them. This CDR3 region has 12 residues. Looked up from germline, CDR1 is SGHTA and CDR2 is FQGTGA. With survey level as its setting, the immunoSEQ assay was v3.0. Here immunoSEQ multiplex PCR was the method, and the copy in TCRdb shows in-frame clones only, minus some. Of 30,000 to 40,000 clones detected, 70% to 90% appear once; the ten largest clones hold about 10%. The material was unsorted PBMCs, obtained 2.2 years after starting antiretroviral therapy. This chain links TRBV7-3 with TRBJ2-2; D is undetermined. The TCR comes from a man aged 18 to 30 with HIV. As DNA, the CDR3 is TGTGCCAGCAGCACAAAGTCCGGGGAGCTGTTTTTT. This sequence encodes CASSTKSGELFF. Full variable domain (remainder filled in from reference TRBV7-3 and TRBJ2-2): GAGVSQTPSNKVTEKGKYVELRCDPISGHTALYWYRQSLGQGPEFLIYFQGTGAADDSGLPNDRFFAVRPEGSVSTLKIQRTERGDSAVYLCASSTKSGELFFGEGSRLTVL.